Described below is a single T cell receptor (beta chain) sequence and its context. Per the original methods: How many nucleated cells were present was estimated from reference gene primer amplification. TCRdb's copy holds only in-frame clones and misses some; the assay was immunoSEQ multiplex PCR. The V and J calls and the clone size are those of that table, but D and trimming were determined from the DNA. Found here are 50,000 to 65,000 clones, roughly 90% of them singletons; the top ten hold roughly 3.2%. These data are taken from a study of blood T cell repertoires in COVID-19. The overall study: The origin of the acute and convalescent COVID-19 samples was the United States, Italy and Spain. PBMCs, B-cell-depleted T cells, or T cells provided the cDNA or gDNA that made up the material.

Looked up from germline, CDR1 is LNHDA and CDR2 is SQIVND (reference sequence). The length of the CDR3 is 16 residues. V was shortened by 5 bases and J by 3 bases, with 17 bases between the two germline ends. This chain uses TRBV19 with TRBJ2-4; perhaps TRBD2 as D (5 bases). The specimen was peripheral blood. The sequence derives from a man aged 50 to 60 with active COVID-19. CDR3: CASSEVVRVDKNIQYF. The CDR3 DNA reads as TGTGCCAGTAGTGAGGTGGTGAGGGTCGACAAAAACATTCAGTACTTC.